This T cell receptor beta chain derives from a study of blood T cells in healthy people across ages. The CDR3 totals 17 residues. Per germline, CDR1 MNHEY and CDR2 SVGEGT. The second PCR ran roughly 7 to 11 cycles with a sample-barcoded 5' primer and J-beta primers. Individual samples furnished no less than 2.5 million CDR3-containing paired-end reads apiece. Each CDR3 protein is one row after TCRdb ran MiXCR on the 5' RACE reads. The data show hundreds of thousands of distinct CDR3 sequences, about 43% seen once. Material: blood. The TCR was taken from a man older than 75 in good health. The rearrangement uses TRBV6-2 or TRBV6-3 and TRBJ2-5, with D possibly matching TRBD2 (6 bases). TRBJ2-7 matches the DNA end more closely, so the J call is doubtful. The CDR3 DNA follows: TGTGCCAGCAGTTCTCATGGAGATCCGGGACTTGGGGACGAGCAGTACTTC. Amino acids: CASSSHGDPGLGDEQYF.